Listed below are T cell receptor beta chains from one sample, sequenced in a study of spatial heterogeneity in lung cancer. Using its own MiXCR run on the 5' RACE reads, TCRdb lists one record per CDR3 protein. The sample has more than 75,000 distinct CDR3 sequences; approximately 19% are singletons. The sequencing used PBMCs, collected at follow-up. The receptors shown here come from a male donor with early-stage non-small cell lung cancer. Each CDR3 is given with its conserved first and last residue. D genes are given only for firm matches. Not all rows give a size; the values are once, few, many and, for expanded clones, a class.

D gene: TRBD1; V gene: TRBV6-5; clone size: many; J gene: TRBJ1-5; CDR3 protein: CASSPGQDLQYSNQPQHF; CDR3 DNA: TGTGCCAGCAGTCCGGGACAGGACCTCCAATATAGCAATCAGCCCCAGCATTTT
D gene: .; V gene: TRBV15; clone size: many; J gene: TRBJ1-6; CDR3 protein: CATSRGTGDNSPLHF; CDR3 DNA: TGTGCCACCAGCAGAGGAACCGGTGATAATTCACCCCTCCACTTT
D gene: .; V gene: TRBV24-1; clone size: few; J gene: TRBJ2-3; CDR3 protein: CATSPGRLDTQYF; CDR3 DNA: TGTGCCACCAGCCCAGGTAGATTAGATACGCAGTATTTT
D gene: TRBD1; V gene: TRBV19; clone size: many; J gene: TRBJ1-5; CDR3 protein: CASSRDRDQPQHF; CDR3 DNA: TGTGCCAGTAGTAGGGACAGGGATCAGCCCCAGCATTTT
D gene: .; V gene: TRBV3-1; clone size: few; J gene: TRBJ1-2; CDR3 protein: CASSRQYRDTRSYTF; CDR3 DNA: TGTGCCAGCAGCCGCCAATACCGGGACACTAGAAGCTACACCTTC
D gene: .; V gene: TRBV20-1; clone size: .; J gene: TRBJ2-1; CDR3 protein: CSAMGVVKNNEQFF; CDR3 DNA: TGCAGTGCTATGGGGGTCGTGAAAAACAATGAGCAGTTCTTC
D gene: TRBD1; V gene: TRBV3-1; clone size: .; J gene: TRBJ1-1; CDR3 protein: CASSPPFTWTGNTEAFF; CDR3 DNA: TGTGCCAGCAGCCCTCCTTTTACCTGGACAGGGAACACTGAAGCTTTCTTT
D gene: .; V gene: TRBV4-1; clone size: few; J gene: TRBJ2-7; CDR3 protein: CASSQDDTGWSEQYF; CDR3 DNA: TGCGCCAGCAGTCAAGATGACACAGGGTGGAGCGAGCAGTACTTC
D gene: .; V gene: TRBV20-1; clone size: few; J gene: TRBJ2-1; CDR3 protein: CSANLAIYNEQFF; CDR3 DNA: TGCAGTGCTAATCTAGCAATCTACAATGAGCAGTTCTTC
D gene: .; V gene: TRBV24-1; clone size: .; J gene: TRBJ2-3; CDR3 protein: CATRGSATDTQYF; CDR3 DNA: TGTGCCACCAGAGGTAGCGCAACAGATACGCAGTATTTT
D gene: .; V gene: TRBV20-1; clone size: few; J gene: TRBJ1-6; CDR3 protein: CSARDYQASSYNSPLHF; CDR3 DNA: TGCAGTGCTAGAGATTACCAGGCGAGCTCCTATAATTCACCCCTCCACTTT
D gene: .; V gene: TRBV20-1; clone size: .; J gene: TRBJ2-7; CDR3 protein: CSVRSSYEQYF; CDR3 DNA: TGCAGTGTTCGGAGCTCCTACGAGCAGTACTTC
D gene: TRBD1; V gene: TRBV7-9; clone size: few; J gene: TRBJ1-1; CDR3 protein: CASGDRNTEAFF; CDR3 DNA: TGTGCCAGCGGGGACAGAAACACTGAAGCTTTCTTT
D gene: .; V gene: TRBV7-3; clone size: .; J gene: TRBJ2-2; CDR3 protein: CASRYTDTGELFF; CDR3 DNA: TGTGCCAGCAGGTATACGGACACCGGGGAGCTGTTTTTT
D gene: .; V gene: TRBV6-6; clone size: .; J gene: TRBJ1-6; CDR3 protein: CASSIDSTLNSPLHF; CDR3 DNA: TGTGCCAGCAGTATTGACAGTACCCTTAATTCACCCCTCCACTTT
D gene: TRBD2; V gene: TRBV7-6; clone size: .; J gene: TRBJ2-3; CDR3 protein: CASSVGLAGGPTDTQYF; CDR3 DNA: TGTGCCAGCAGCGTCGGACTAGCGGGGGGGCCAACAGATACGCAGTATTTT
D gene: .; V gene: TRBV19; clone size: few; J gene: TRBJ2-7; CDR3 protein: CASSIDDWAYEQYF; CDR3 DNA: TGTGCCAGTAGTATAGATGATTGGGCCTACGAGCAGTACTTC
D gene: TRBD2; V gene: TRBV3-1; clone size: .; J gene: TRBJ2-1; CDR3 protein: CASSPGLGNEQFF; CDR3 DNA: TGTGCCAGCAGCCCGGGACTAGGGAATGAGCAGTTCTTC
D gene: .; V gene: TRBV7-2; clone size: few; J gene: TRBJ2-7; CDR3 protein: CASSPSPYSTGHEQYF; CDR3 DNA: TGTGCCAGCAGCCCCTCCCCATATTCAACGGGCCACGAGCAGTACTTC
D gene: .; V gene: TRBV20-1; clone size: .; J gene: TRBJ2-7; CDR3 protein: CSASKRDEQYF; CDR3 DNA: TGCAGTGCTAGTAAACGGGACGAGCAGTACTTC
D gene: TRBD2; V gene: TRBV20-1; clone size: .; J gene: TRBJ2-3; CDR3 protein: CSASGTSGRASLGTDTQYF; CDR3 DNA: TGCAGTGCTTCCGGGACTAGCGGGAGGGCTAGCCTTGGCACAGATACGCAGTATTTT
D gene: TRBD1; V gene: TRBV3-1; clone size: few; J gene: TRBJ1-4; CDR3 protein: CASSQGQGRNEKLFF; CDR3 DNA: TGTGCCAGCAGCCAAGGACAGGGCCGTAATGAAAAACTGTTTTTT
D gene: .; V gene: TRBV12-3/TRBV12-4; clone size: few; J gene: TRBJ2-2; CDR3 protein: CASSRGLNTGELFF; CDR3 DNA: TGTGCCAGCAGCCGCGGACTGAACACCGGGGAGCTGTTTTTT
D gene: .; V gene: TRBV7-9; clone size: .; J gene: TRBJ2-7; CDR3 protein: CASSLTAGIEQYF; CDR3 DNA: TGTGCCAGCAGCTTAACGGCAGGAATAGAGCAGTACTTC
D gene: .; V gene: TRBV5-1; clone size: few; J gene: TRBJ1-1; CDR3 protein: CASSLGGVTDVEAFF; CDR3 DNA: TGCGCCAGCAGCTTGGGAGGGGTTACGGACGTTGAAGCTTTCTTT
D gene: TRBD1; V gene: TRBV10-3; clone size: few; J gene: TRBJ2-4; CDR3 protein: CAISEGDRLNIQYF; CDR3 DNA: TGTGCCATCAGTGAGGGGGACAGGTTGAACATTCAGTACTTC
D gene: TRBD1; V gene: TRBV15; clone size: .; J gene: TRBJ1-6; CDR3 protein: CATSKDRTNSPLHF; CDR3 DNA: TGTGCCACCAGCAAGGACAGGACAAATTCACCCCTCCACTTT
D gene: .; V gene: TRBV12-3/TRBV12-4; clone size: .; J gene: TRBJ2-7; CDR3 protein: CASSLAPQSMNEQYF; CDR3 DNA: TGTGCCAGCAGTTTAGCGCCCCAGTCTATGAACGAGCAGTACTTC
D gene: TRBD2; V gene: TRBV9; clone size: .; J gene: TRBJ2-7; CDR3 protein: CASSVGLAGVEQYF; CDR3 DNA: TGTGCCAGCAGCGTAGGCTTAGCGGGAGTGGAGCAGTACTTC
D gene: .; V gene: TRBV29-1; clone size: many; J gene: TRBJ2-6; CDR3 protein: CSVSTGSGANVLTF; CDR3 DNA: TGCAGCGTTTCCACAGGGTCTGGGGCCAACGTCCTGACTTTC
D gene: .; V gene: TRBV7-2; clone size: .; J gene: TRBJ1-5; CDR3 protein: CASSTGDSNQPQHF; CDR3 DNA: TGTGCCAGCAGCACCGGGGATAGCAATCAGCCCCAGCATTTT
D gene: .; V gene: TRBV6-6; clone size: few; J gene: TRBJ1-5; CDR3 protein: CASSRASNQPQHF; CDR3 DNA: TGTGCCAGCAGCCGAGCCAGCAATCAGCCCCAGCATTTT
D gene: .; V gene: TRBV6-2/TRBV6-3; clone size: many; J gene: TRBJ2-5; CDR3 protein: CASSYLGNSETQYF; CDR3 DNA: TGTGCCAGCAGTTACCTTGGCAATTCAGAGACCCAGTACTTC
D gene: TRBD1; V gene: TRBV29-1; clone size: .; J gene: TRBJ1-1; CDR3 protein: CSVVTGQGTEAFF; CDR3 DNA: TGCAGCGTTGTGACGGGACAGGGTACTGAAGCTTTCTTT
D gene: .; V gene: TRBV30; clone size: .; J gene: TRBJ1-4; CDR3 protein: CAWSGDSAEKLFF; CDR3 DNA: TGTGCCTGGAGCGGGGACTCGGCGGAAAAACTGTTTTTT
D gene: .; V gene: TRBV4-2; clone size: few; J gene: TRBJ2-3; CDR3 protein: CASSQETSRLRSEDTQYF; CDR3 DNA: TGTGCCAGCAGCCAAGAAACTAGCCGTCTGAGGTCAGAAGATACGCAGTATTTT
D gene: .; V gene: TRBV7-2; clone size: .; J gene: TRBJ2-5; CDR3 protein: CASSLVRQETQYF; CDR3 DNA: TGTGCCAGCAGCTTAGTACGGCAAGAGACCCAGTACTTC
D gene: .; V gene: TRBV20-1; clone size: few; J gene: TRBJ1-2; CDR3 protein: CSARDHRAGAGGYTF; CDR3 DNA: TGCAGTGCTAGAGATCATCGTGCAGGGGCGGGAGGCTACACCTTC
D gene: TRBD1; V gene: TRBV2; clone size: .; J gene: TRBJ1-4; CDR3 protein: CASSDAGNRGSF; CDR3 DNA: TGTGCCAGCAGTGATGCGGGAAACAGGGGTAGTTTT
D gene: .; V gene: TRBV7-9; clone size: .; J gene: TRBJ1-1; CDR3 protein: CASSLVGARNTEAFF; CDR3 DNA: TGTGCCAGCAGCTTAGTGGGGGCACGGAACACTGAAGCTTTCTTT
D gene: TRBD1; V gene: TRBV20-1; clone size: few; J gene: TRBJ1-2; CDR3 protein: CSAADRGLGYTF; CDR3 DNA: TGCAGTGCTGCGGACAGGGGGCTTGGCTACACCTTC
D gene: .; V gene: TRBV20-1; clone size: .; J gene: TRBJ2-5; CDR3 protein: CSARDPGSGETQYF; CDR3 DNA: TGCAGTGCTAGAGATCCCGGGAGCGGAGAGACCCAGTACTTC
D gene: .; V gene: TRBV4-2; clone size: once; J gene: TRBJ2-7; CDR3 protein: CASSPLLGGNSYEQYF; CDR3 DNA: TGTGCCAGCAGCCCCCTCCTTGGCGGGAACTCCTACGAGCAGTACTTC
D gene: TRBD1; V gene: TRBV7-2; clone size: many; J gene: TRBJ2-7; CDR3 protein: CASSLEGQAPYEQYF; CDR3 DNA: TGTGCCAGCAGCTTAGAGGGACAGGCTCCCTACGAGCAGTACTTC
D gene: .; V gene: TRBV4-3; clone size: .; J gene: TRBJ1-2; CDR3 protein: CASSQDLASNYGYTF; CDR3 DNA: TGCGCCAGCAGCCAAGACCTAGCCAGCAACTATGGCTACACCTTC
D gene: TRBD2; V gene: TRBV24-1; clone size: .; J gene: TRBJ2-3; CDR3 protein: CATSDPRTSGSFDTQYF; CDR3 DNA: TGTGCCACCAGTGACCCTAGGACTAGCGGGAGTTTCGATACGCAGTATTTT
D gene: .; V gene: TRBV7-9; clone size: once; J gene: TRBJ1-2; CDR3 protein: CASSLSQGLGGYTF; CDR3 DNA: TGTGCCAGCAGCTTAAGTCAGGGGTTAGGTGGCTACACCTTC
D gene: TRBD1; V gene: TRBV19; clone size: .; J gene: TRBJ1-2; CDR3 protein: CATLTTGGKAGYTF; CDR3 DNA: TGTGCCACCCTGACGACAGGGGGCAAGGCTGGCTACACCTTC
D gene: .; V gene: TRBV27; clone size: many; J gene: TRBJ2-5; CDR3 protein: CASSLTNQETQYF; CDR3 DNA: TGTGCCAGCAGTCTGACGAACCAAGAGACCCAGTACTTC
D gene: .; V gene: TRBV19; clone size: few; J gene: TRBJ2-3; CDR3 protein: CATRDGPTDTQYF; CDR3 DNA: TGTGCCACCCGGGACGGACCCACAGATACGCAGTATTTT
D gene: .; V gene: TRBV7-2; clone size: many; J gene: TRBJ1-1; CDR3 protein: CASSLVGTEEAFF; CDR3 DNA: TGTGCCAGCAGCTTAGTAGGCACCGAAGAAGCTTTCTTT
D gene: TRBD2; V gene: TRBV5-1; clone size: few; J gene: TRBJ2-2; CDR3 protein: CASSPRTSANTGELFF; CDR3 DNA: TGCGCCAGCAGCCCTCGGACTAGCGCAAACACCGGGGAGCTGTTTTTT
D gene: .; V gene: TRBV19; clone size: few; J gene: TRBJ2-2; CDR3 protein: CASSIETGHTGELFF; CDR3 DNA: TGTGCCAGTAGTATAGAGACAGGTCACACCGGGGAGCTGTTTTTT
D gene: .; V gene: TRBV27; clone size: .; J gene: TRBJ2-5; CDR3 protein: CASSPTPRTATQYF; CDR3 DNA: TGTGCCAGCAGTCCAACACCCCGGACAGCAACCCAGTACTTC
D gene: .; V gene: TRBV7-2; clone size: .; J gene: TRBJ1-2; CDR3 protein: CASRAGTTNYGYTF; CDR3 DNA: TGTGCCAGCAGAGCCGGGACTACAAACTATGGCTACACCTTC
D gene: .; V gene: TRBV4-1; clone size: .; J gene: TRBJ1-3; CDR3 protein: CASGHSGNTIYF; CDR3 DNA: TGCGCCAGCGGACACTCTGGAAACACCATATATTTT
D gene: .; V gene: TRBV7-2; clone size: .; J gene: TRBJ2-2; CDR3 protein: CASSLGRIANTGELFF; CDR3 DNA: TGTGCCAGCAGCTTAGGACGAATTGCGAACACCGGGGAGCTGTTTTTT